The following is a T cell receptor (beta chain) sequence with its context. This sample stems from a study of blood T cell repertoires in COVID-19. The overall study: Acute and convalescent COVID-19 specimens originated in the United States, Italy and Spain. Sources were T cells, B-cell-depleted T cells, or PBMCs; the material itself was cDNA or gDNA.

The CDR3 is 11 amino acids. The germline CDR1 and CDR2 sequences are KGHSH and LQKENI. Trimming took 6 bases from V and 4 from J, leaving 6 bases between them. How the authors handled the data: It was from reference gene primer amplification that nucleated cell counts were estimated. Libraries were prepared by immunoSEQ multiplex PCR; TCRdb keeps only in-frame clonotypes and omits some of them. V, J and clone size are taken as reported in that table, and D and trimming were inferred from the DNA itself. The data show about 200,000 clones, around 89% seen once. The chain combines TRBV18 with TRBJ1-2; D remains ambiguous. The source is a woman aged 40 to 50 with acute or convalescent COVID-19. The sequenced sample was peripheral blood. In DNA, the CDR3 is TGTGCCAGCTCCGCGAGCTATGGCTACACCTTC. The encoded protein is CASSASYGYTF.